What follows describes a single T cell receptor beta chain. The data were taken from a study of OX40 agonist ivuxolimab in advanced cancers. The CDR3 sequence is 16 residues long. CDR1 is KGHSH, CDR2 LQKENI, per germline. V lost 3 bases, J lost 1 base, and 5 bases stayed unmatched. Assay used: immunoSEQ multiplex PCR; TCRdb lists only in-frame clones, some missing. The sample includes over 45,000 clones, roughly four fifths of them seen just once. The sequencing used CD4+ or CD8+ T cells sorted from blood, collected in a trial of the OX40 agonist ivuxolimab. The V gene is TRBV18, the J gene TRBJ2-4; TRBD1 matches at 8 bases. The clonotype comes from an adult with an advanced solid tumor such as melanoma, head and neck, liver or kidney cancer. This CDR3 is CASSPPGTGAKNIQYF. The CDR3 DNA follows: TGTGCCAGCTCACCTCCCGGGACAGGTGCCAAAAACATTCAGTACTTC.